The subject of this entry is one TCR beta chain. The antigen is unknown. The entry originates in a study of T cell responses to AZD1222 COVID-19 vaccine. Study-wide context: Recipients boosted at about 4 weeks or about 12 weeks are pooled.

Using immunoSEQ multiplex PCR, the repertoire was profiled, and TCRdb retains in-frame clones only, with some absent. The profile covers more than 100,000 clones, with about 88% appearing a single time and 7.6% taken by the ten largest. Regarding the study as a whole: No day 14 peak samples; only post-peak repertoires were characterized. At 160-218 and 743-854, vaccine-associated CD4 TCRs were dominant, and they spanned spike. The sample set comprised mostly white British donors with more females, and clonal diversity was possibly underestimated.

Source: peripheral blood, taken on day 0 of AZD1222 vaccination. The receptor's source is an adult in good health.

The CDR3 spells CATSRGWETQYF. CDR3 nucleotides: TGTGCCACCAGCCGGGGATGGGAGACCCAGTACTTC. V gene TRBV15 combines with J gene TRBJ2-5; D perhaps matches TRBD2 (5 bases). CDR3 length: 12 residues. V lost 5 bases and J lost 5, with 9 bases in between. CDR1 LNHNV and CDR2 YYDKDF come from the germline V gene (reference sequence).